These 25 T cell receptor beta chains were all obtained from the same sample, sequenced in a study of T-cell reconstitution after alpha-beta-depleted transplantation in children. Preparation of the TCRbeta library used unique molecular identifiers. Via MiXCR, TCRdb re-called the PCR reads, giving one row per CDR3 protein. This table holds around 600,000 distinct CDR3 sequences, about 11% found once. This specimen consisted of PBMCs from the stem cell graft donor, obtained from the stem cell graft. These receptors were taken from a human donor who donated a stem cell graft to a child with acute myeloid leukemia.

CDR3 sequence (DNA): TGTGCCAGCAGCCGGGACAGGGGGCAATCTTATGGCTACACCTTC. It translates to CASSRDRGQSYGYTF. This chain links TRBV3-1 with TRBJ1-2; 12 bases map to TRBD1. The junction had 5 bases not matched to a gene; V was cut back by 4 bases and J by 5 bases. The CDR3 contains 15 residues. CDR1 LGHDT and CDR2 YNNKEL come from the germline V gene (reference sequence).

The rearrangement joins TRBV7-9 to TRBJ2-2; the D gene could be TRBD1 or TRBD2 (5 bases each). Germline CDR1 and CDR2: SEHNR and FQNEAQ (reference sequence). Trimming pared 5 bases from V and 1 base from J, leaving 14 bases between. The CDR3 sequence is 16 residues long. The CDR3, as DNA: TGTGCCAGCAGCCCTCCGGGGCGGGTGAACACCGGGGAGCTGTTTTTT. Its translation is CASSPPGRVNTGELFF.

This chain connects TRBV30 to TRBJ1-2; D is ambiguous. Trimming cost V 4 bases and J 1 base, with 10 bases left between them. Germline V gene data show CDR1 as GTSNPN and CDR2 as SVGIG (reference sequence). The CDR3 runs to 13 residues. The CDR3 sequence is CAWKRQSNYGYTF. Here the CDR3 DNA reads TGTGCCTGGAAGCGTCAGAGTAACTATGGCTACACCTTC.

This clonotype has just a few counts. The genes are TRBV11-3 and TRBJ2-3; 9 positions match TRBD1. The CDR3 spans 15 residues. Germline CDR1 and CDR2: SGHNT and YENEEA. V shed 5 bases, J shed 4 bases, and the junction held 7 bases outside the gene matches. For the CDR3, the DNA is TGTGCCAGCAGCGACGGACAGGGGAGTTCAGATACGCAGTATTTT. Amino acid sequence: CASSDGQGSSDTQYF.

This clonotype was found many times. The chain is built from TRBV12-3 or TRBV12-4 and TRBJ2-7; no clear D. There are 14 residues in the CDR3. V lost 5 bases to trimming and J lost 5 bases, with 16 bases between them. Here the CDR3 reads CASSRTPSPHEQYF. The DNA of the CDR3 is TGTGCCAGCAGTCGGACGCCGTCTCCCCACGAGCAGTACTTC.

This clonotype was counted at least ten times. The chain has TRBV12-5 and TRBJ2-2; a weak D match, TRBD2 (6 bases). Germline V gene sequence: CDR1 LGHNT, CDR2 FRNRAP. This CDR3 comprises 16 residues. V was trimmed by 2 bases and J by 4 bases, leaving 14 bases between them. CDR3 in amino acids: CASGLFGTVATGELFF. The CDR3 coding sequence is TGTGCTAGTGGTTTGTTTGGGACTGTAGCCACCGGGGAGCTGTTTTTT.

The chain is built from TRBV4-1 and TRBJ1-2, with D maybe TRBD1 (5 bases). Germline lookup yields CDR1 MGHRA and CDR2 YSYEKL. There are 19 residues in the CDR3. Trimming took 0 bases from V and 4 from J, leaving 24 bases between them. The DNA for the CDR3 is TGCGCCAGCAGCCAAGATTCCCCAACCGGGACTCTAGTGGGCTATGGCTACACCTTC. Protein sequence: CASSQDSPTGTLVGYGYTF.

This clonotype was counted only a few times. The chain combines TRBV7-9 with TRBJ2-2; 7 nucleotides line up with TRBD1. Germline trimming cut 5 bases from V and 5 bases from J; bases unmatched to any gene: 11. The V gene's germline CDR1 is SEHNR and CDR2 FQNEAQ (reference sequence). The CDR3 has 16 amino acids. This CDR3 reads CASSQSTGANTGELFF. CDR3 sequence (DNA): TGTGCCAGCAGCCAGTCAACAGGGGCCAATACCGGGGAGCTGTTTTTT. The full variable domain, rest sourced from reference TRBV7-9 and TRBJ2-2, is DTGVSQNPRHKITKRGQNVTFRCDPISEHNRLYWYRQTLGQGPEFLTYFQNEAQLEKSRLLSDRFSAERPKGSFSTLEIQRTEQGDSAMYLCASSQSTGANTGELFFGEGSRLTVL.

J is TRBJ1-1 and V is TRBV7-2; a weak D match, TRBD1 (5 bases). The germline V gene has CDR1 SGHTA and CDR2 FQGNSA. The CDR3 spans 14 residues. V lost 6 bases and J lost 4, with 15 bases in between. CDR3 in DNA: TGTGCCAGCAGATTAACCCTTGGGGGCACTGAAGCTTTCTTT. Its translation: CASRLTLGGTEAFF.

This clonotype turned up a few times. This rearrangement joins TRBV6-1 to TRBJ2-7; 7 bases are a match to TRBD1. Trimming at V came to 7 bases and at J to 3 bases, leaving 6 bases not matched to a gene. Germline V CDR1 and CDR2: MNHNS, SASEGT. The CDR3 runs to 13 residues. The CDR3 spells CASNPTGRYEQYF. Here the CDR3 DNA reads TGTGCCAGCAACCCGACAGGGCGCTACGAGCAGTACTTC.

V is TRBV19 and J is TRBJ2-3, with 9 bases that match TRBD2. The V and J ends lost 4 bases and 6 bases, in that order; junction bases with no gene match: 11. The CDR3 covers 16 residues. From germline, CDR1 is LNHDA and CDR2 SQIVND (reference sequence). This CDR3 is CASSKLAGNAQDTQYF. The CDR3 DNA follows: TGTGCCAGTAGTAAGCTAGCGGGAAACGCACAGGATACGCAGTATTTT.

CDR3 nucleotides: TGTGCCAGCAAATCCGCGGGGACACTATCTGGTAGGGAGCAGTTCTTC. Encoded protein: CASKSAGTLSGREQFF. J is TRBJ2-1 and V is TRBV12-3 or TRBV12-4; D tentatively fits TRBD1 or TRBD2 (6 bases each). The CDR3 runs to 16 residues. Trimming took off 7 bases at V and 10 bases at J, with 26 bases between the two ends.

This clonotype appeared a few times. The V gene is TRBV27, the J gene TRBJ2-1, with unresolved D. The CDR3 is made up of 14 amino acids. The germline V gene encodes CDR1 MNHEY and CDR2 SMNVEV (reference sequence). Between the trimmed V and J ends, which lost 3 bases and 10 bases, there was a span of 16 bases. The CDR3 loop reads CASSLMGLPREQFF. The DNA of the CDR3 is TGTGCCAGCAGTTTGATGGGCCTACCCCGAGAGCAGTTCTTC.

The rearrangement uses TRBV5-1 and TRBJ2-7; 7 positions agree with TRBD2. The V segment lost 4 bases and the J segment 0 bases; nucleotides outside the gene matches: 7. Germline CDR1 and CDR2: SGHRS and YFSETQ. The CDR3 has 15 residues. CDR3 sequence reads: CASSRAGTTSYEQYF. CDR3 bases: TGCGCCAGCAGCCGCGCCGGGACTACCTCCTACGAGCAGTACTTC.

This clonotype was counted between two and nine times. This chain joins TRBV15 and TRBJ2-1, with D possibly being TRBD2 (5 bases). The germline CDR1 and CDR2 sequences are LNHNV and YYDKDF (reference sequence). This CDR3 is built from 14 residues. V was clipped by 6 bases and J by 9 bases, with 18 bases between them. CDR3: CATRKSPGSTEQFF. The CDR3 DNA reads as TGTGCCACCAGAAAATCTCCGGGATCCACTGAGCAGTTCTTC.

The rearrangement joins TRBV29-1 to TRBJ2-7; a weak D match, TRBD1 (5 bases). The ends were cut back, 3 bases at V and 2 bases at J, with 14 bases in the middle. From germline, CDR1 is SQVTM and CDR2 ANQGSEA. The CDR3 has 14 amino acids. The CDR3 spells CSVDKSGYPYEQYF. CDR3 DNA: TGCAGCGTTGATAAATCAGGGTACCCCTACGAGCAGTACTTC.

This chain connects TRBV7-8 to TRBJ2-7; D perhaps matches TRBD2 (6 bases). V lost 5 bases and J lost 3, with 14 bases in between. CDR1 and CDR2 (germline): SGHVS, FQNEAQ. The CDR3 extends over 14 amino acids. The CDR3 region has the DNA TGTGCCAGCAGCGGGGGACTTGTGAGCTACGAGCAGTACTTC. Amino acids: CASSGGLVSYEQYF.

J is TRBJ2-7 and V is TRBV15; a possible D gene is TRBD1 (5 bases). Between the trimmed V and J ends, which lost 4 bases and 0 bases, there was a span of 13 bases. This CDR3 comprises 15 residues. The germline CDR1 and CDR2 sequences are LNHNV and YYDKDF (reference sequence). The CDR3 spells CATSTGASSSYEQYF. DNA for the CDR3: TGTGCCACCAGCACTGGGGCTTCCAGCTCCTACGAGCAGTACTTC.

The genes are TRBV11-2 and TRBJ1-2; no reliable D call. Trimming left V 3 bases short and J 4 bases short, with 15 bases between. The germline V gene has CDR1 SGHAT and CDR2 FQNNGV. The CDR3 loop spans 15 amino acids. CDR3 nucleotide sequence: TGTGCCAGCAGCTTCTCACCTCTGGCTACCTATGGCTACACCTTC. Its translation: CASSFSPLATYGYTF.

This CDR3 reads CASSGLNSNQPQHF. The CDR3 DNA reads as TGTGCCAGCTCGGGGCTAAATAGCAATCAGCCCCAGCATTTT. The chain recombines TRBV6-2 or TRBV6-3 with TRBJ1-5; tentative D call: TRBD1 (5 bases). The CDR3 is 14 residues long. V lost 8 bases, J lost 0 bases, and 11 bases lay in between. Germline V gene data show CDR1 as MNHEY and CDR2 as SVGEGT.

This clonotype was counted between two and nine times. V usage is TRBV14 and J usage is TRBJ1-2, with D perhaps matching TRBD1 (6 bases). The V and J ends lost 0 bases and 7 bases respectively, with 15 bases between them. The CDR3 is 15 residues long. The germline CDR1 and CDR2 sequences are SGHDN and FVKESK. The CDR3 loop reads CASSQDPRTDSGYTF. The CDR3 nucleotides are TGTGCCAGCAGCCAAGATCCCCGGACAGACAGTGGCTACACCTTC. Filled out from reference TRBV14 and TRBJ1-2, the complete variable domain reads EAGVTQFPSHSVIEKGQTVTLRCDPISGHDNLYWYRRVMGKEIKFLLHFVKESKQDESGMPNNRFLAERTGGTYSTLKVQPAELEDSGVYFCASSQDPRTDSGYTFGSGTRLTVV.

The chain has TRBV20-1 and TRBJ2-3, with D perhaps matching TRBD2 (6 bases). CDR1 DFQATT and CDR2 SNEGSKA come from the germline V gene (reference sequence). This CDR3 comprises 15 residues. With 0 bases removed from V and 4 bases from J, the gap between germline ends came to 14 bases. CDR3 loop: CSAREERTGADTQYF. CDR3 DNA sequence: TGCAGTGCTAGAGAGGAGCGGACGGGGGCAGATACGCAGTATTTT.

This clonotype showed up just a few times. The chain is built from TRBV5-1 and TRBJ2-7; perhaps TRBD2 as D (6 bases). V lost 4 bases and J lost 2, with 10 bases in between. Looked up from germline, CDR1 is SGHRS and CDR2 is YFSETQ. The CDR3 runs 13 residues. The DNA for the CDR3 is TGCGCCAGCAGCCCGGAGGGGACCTACGAGCAGTACTTC. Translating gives CASSPEGTYEQYF. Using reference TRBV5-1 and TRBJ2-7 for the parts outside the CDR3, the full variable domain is KAGVTQTPRYLIKTRGQQVTLSCSPISGHRSVSWYQQTPGQGLQFLFEYFSETQRNKGNFPGRFSGRQFSNSRSEMNVSTLELGDSALYLCASSPEGTYEQYFGPGTRLTVT.

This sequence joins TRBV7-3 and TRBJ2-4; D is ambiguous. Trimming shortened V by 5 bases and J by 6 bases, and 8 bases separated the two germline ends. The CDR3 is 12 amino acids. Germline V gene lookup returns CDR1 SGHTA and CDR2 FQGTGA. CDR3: CASSGRLNIQYF. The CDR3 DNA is TGTGCCAGCAGCGGCCGATTAAACATTCAGTACTTC. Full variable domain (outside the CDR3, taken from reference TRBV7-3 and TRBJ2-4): GAGVSQTPSNKVTEKGKYVELRCDPISGHTALYWYRQSLGQGPEFLIYFQGTGAADDSGLPNDRFFAVRPEGSVSTLKIQRTERGDSAVYLCASSGRLNIQYFGAGTRLSVL.

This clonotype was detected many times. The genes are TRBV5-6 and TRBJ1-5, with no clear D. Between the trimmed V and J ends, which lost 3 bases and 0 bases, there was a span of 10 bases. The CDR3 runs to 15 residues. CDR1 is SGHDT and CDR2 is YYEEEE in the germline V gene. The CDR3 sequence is CASSYGPYSNQPQHF. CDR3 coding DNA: TGTGCCAGCAGCTACGGCCCCTATAGCAATCAGCCCCAGCATTTT.